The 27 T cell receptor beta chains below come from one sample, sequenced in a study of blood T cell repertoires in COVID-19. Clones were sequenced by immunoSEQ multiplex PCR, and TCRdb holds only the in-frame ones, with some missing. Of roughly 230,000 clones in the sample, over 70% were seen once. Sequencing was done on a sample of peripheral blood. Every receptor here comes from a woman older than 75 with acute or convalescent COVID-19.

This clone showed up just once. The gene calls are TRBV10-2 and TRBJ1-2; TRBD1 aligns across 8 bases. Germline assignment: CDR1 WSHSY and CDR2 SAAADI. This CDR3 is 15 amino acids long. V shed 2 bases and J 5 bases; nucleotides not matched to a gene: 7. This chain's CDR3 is CASSEPGQGKYGYTF. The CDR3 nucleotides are TGCGCCAGCAGTGAGCCTGGACAGGGAAAATATGGCTACACCTTC.

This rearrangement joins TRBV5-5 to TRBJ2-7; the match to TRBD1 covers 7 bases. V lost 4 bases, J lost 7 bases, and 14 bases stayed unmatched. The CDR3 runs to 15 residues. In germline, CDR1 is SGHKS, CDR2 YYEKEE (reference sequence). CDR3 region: CASSVRDSNSGEQYF. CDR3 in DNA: TGTGCCAGCAGCGTCCGGGACAGCAACTCTGGGGAGCAGTACTTC.

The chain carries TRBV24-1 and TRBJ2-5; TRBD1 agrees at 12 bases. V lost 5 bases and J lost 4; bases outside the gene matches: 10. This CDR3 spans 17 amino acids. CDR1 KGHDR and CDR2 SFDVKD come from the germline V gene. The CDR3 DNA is TGTGCCACCAGTGTTCGGGGCGGGACAGGGGGCATAGAGACCCAGTACTTC. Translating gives CATSVRGGTGGIETQYF.

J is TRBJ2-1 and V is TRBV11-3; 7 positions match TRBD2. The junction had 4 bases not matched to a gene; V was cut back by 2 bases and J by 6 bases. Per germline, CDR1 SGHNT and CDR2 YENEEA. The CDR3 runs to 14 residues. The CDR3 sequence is CASSLSGVPNEQFF. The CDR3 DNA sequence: TGTGCCAGCAGCTTAAGCGGGGTCCCCAATGAGCAGTTCTTC.

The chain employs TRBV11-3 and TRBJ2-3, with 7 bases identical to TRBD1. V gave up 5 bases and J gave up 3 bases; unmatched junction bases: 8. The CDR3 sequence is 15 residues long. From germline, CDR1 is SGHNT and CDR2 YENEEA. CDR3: CASSAETGRTDTQYF. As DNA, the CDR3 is TGTGCCAGCAGCGCAGAGACAGGGCGGACAGATACGCAGTATTTT.

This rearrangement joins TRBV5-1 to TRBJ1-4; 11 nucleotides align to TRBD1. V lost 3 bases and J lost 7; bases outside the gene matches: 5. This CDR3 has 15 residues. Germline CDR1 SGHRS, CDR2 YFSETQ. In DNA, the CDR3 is TGCGCCAGCAGCTGGGGGACAGGGGGAAGTGAAAAACTGTTTTTT. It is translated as CASSWGTGGSEKLFF.

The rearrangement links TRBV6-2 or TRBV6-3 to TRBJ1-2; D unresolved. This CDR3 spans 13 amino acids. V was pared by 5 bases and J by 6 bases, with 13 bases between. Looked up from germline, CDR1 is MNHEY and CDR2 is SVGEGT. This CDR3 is CASSEPGSNGYTF. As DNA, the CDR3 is TGTGCCAGCAGTGAGCCTGGGAGTAATGGCTACACCTTC.

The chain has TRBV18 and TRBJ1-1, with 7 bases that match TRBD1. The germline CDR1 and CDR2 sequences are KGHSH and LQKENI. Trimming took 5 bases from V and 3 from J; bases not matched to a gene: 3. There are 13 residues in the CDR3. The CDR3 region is CASSATGDTEAFF. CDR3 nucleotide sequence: TGTGCCAGCTCAGCAACAGGGGACACTGAAGCTTTCTTT.

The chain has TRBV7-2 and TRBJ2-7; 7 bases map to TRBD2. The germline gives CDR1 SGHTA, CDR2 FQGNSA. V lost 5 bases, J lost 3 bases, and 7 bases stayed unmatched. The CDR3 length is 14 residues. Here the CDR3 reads CASSAQTSVYEQYF. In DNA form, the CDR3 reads TGTGCCAGCAGCGCCCAAACTAGCGTCTACGAGCAGTACTTC.

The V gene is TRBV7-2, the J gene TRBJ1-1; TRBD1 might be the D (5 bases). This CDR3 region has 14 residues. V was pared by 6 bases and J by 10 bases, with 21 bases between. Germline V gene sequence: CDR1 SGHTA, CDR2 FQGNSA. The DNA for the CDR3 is TGTGCCAGCAGGCGGGGACGAGTAAACTCCGTAGCTTTCTTT. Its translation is CASRRGRVNSVAFF.

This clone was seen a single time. CDR3 sequence: CASSLGPAAGVLTF. CDR3 nucleotide sequence: TGTGCCAGCAGTTTAGGGCCCGCCGCGGGCGTCCTGACTTTC. V gene TRBV28 combines with J gene TRBJ2-6, with D possibly being TRBD2 (5 bases). CDR1 and CDR2 from the germline V gene are MDHEN and SYDVKM. The CDR3 has 14 amino acids. With 2 bases removed from V and 12 bases from J, the gap between germline ends came to 14 bases.

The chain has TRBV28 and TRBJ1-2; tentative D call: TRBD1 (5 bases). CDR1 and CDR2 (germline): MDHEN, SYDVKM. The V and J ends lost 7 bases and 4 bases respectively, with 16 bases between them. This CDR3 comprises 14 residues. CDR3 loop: CASNVAGGFYGYTF. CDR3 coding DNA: TGTGCCAGCAATGTTGCGGGGGGGTTCTATGGCTACACCTTC.

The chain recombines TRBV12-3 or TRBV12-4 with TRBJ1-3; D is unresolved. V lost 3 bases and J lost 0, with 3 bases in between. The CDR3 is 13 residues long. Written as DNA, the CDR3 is TGTGCCAGCAGTTTCATCTCTGGAAACACCATATATTTT. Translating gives CASSFISGNTIYF.

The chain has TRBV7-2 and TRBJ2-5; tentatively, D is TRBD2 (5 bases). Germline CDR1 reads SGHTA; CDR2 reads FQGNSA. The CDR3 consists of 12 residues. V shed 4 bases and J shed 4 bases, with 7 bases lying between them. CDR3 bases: TGTGCCAGCAGCTCCCGGGGAGAGACCCAGTACTTC. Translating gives CASSSRGETQYF.

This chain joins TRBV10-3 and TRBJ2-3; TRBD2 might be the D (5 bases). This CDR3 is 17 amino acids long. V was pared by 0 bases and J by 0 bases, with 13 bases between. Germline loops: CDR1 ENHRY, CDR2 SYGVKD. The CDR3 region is CAISESITRLSTDTQYF. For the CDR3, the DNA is TGTGCCATCAGTGAGTCTATAACTAGATTAAGCACAGATACGCAGTATTTT.

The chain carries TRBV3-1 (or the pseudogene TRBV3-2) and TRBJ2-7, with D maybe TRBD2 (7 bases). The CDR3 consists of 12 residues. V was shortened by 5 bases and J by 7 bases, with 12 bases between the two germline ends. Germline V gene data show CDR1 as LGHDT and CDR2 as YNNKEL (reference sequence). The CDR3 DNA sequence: TGTGCCAGCAGCTTCGGGGGGCCAGAGCAGTACTTC. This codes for CASSFGGPEQYF.

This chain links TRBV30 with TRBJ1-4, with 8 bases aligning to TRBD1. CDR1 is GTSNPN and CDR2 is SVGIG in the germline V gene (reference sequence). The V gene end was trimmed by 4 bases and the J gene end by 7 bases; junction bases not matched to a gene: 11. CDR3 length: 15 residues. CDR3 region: CAWTGQGRLREKLFF. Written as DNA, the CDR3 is TGTGCCTGGACCGGACAGGGCAGATTGCGTGAAAAACTGTTTTTT.

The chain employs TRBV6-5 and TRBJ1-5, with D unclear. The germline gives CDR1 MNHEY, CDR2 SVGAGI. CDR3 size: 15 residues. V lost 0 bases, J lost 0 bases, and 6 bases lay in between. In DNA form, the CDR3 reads TGTGCCAGCAGTTACTCGACTCGTAGCAATCAGCCCCAGCATTTT. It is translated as CASSYSTRSNQPQHF.

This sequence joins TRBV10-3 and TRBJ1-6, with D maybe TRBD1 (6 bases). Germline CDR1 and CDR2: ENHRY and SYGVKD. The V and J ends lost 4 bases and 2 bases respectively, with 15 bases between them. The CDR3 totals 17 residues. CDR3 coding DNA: TGTGCCATCAGTGTCAATAAGGGGGTCACCTATAATTCACCCCTCCACTTT. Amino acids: CAISVNKGVTYNSPLHF.

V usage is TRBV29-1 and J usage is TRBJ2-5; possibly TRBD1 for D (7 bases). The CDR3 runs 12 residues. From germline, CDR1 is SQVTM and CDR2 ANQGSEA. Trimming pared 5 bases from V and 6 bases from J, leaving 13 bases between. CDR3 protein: CSVNQGGQTQYF. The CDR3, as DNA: TGCAGCGTTAACCAGGGGGGCCAGACCCAGTACTTC.

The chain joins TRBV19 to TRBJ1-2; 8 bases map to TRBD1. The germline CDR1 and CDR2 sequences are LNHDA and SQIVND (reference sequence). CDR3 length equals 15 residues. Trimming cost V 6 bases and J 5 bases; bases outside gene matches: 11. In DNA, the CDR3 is TGTGCCAGTAGCATTCAGACAGGGGACTCGTATGGCTACACCTTC. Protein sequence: CASSIQTGDSYGYTF.

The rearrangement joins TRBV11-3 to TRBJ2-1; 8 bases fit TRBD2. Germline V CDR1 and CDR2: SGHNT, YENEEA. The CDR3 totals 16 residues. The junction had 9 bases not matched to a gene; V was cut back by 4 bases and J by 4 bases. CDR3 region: CASSSRAGAGYNEQFF. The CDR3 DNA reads TGTGCCAGCAGCTCCCGAGCGGGAGCGGGATACAATGAGCAGTTCTTC.

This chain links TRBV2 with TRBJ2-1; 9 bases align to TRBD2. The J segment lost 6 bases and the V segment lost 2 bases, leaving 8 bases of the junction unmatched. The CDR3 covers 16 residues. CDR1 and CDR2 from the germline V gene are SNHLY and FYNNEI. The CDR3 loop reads CASSELGGRAANEQFF. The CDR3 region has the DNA TGTGCCAGCAGTGAACTGGGCGGGAGGGCCGCCAATGAGCAGTTCTTC.

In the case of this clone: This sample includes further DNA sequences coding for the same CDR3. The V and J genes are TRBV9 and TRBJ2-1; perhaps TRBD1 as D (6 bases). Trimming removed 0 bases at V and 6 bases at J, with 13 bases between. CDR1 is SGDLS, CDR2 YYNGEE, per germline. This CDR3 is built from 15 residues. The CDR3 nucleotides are TGTGCCAGCAGCGTAGGGGGGCTAGCTAGCAATGAGCAGTTCTTC. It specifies CASSVGGLASNEQFF.

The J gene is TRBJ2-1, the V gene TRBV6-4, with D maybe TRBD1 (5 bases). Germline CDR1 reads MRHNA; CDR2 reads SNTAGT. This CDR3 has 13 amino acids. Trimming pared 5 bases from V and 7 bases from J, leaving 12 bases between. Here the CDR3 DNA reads TGTGCCAGCAGTTGGGTAAGGGGTAATGAGCAGTTCTTC. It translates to CASSWVRGNEQFF.

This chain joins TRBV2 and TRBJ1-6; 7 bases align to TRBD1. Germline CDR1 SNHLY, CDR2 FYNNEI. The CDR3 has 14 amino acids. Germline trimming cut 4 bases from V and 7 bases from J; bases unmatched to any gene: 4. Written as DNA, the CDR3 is TGTGCCAGCAGTGTAACAGGGGACAATTCACCCCTCCACTTT. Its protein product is CASSVTGDNSPLHF.

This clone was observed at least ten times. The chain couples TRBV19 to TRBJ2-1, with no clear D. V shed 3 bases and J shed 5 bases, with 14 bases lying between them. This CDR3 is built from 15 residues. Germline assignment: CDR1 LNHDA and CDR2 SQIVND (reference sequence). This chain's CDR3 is CASSITRNPNNEQFF. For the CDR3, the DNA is TGTGCCAGTAGTATCACTCGTAATCCAAACAATGAGCAGTTCTTC. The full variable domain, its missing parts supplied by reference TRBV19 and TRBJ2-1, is DGGITQSPKYLFRKEGQNVTLSCEQNLNHDAMYWYRQDPGQGLRLIYYSQIVNDFQKGDIAEGYSVSREKKESFPLTVTSAQKNPTAFYLCASSITRNPNNEQFFGPGTRLTVL.